This record looks at one T cell receptor (beta chain) sequence and its context. The data originate from a study of tumor T cells in aggressive B-cell lymphoma. Assay: immunoSEQ multiplex PCR; the TCRdb copy retains only in-frame clones and omits some. There are about 10,000 clones in the sample; 85% to 95% occur only once, and about 2.9% lies in the top ten. The CDR3 is 13 residues long. Germline values: CDR1 SGDLS, CDR2 YYNGEE. The V end was cut by 0 bases, the J end by 7 bases, with 10 bases between. The source is an adult with diffuse large B cell lymphoma. J is TRBJ1-1 and V is TRBV9; D might be TRBD1 (5 bases). The sequencing input was tumor tissue. CDR3: CASSVVGGNEAFF. CDR3 coding DNA: TGTGCCAGCAGCGTAGTCGGGGGTAATGAAGCTTTCTTT.